These T cell receptor beta chains were read from a single sample in a study of T-cell memory formation after mild COVID-19. Each CDR3 protein gets one entry after TCRdb re-called the 5' RACE reads with MiXCR. Of hundreds of thousands of distinct CDR3 sequences detected, more than 20% appear once; the ten largest clones hold over 10%. Input material: PBMCs or a T cell subset sorted from them (not recorded which). The receptor set was obtained from an adult woman who had mild COVID-19 (a few samples of this study predate the infection). Cell type and time point are not known. The CDR3 runs from the conserved cysteine through the conserved F or W. The order of the fields is D gene, CDR3 length, J gene, V gene, clone size, CDR3 protein, CDR3 DNA. The D gene is left open where the match is weak. A clone size is listed for some rows: how often the clone was seen (once, few, many), or a class if it is expanded.

>TRBD1|14|TRBJ2-2|TRBV29-1|NA
CSVGLDRGTGELFF
TGCAGCGTTGGGTTGGACAGGGGCACCGGGGAGCTGTTTTTT
>TRBD1|13|TRBJ1-1|TRBV29-1|few
CSVAGQYHTEAFF
TGCAGCGTTGCGGGACAGTACCACACTGAAGCTTTCTTT
>NA|15|TRBJ2-5|TRBV24-1|many
CATSDFSLGQETQYF
TGTGCCACCAGTGATTTTTCCCTAGGTCAAGAGACCCAGTACTTC
>TRBD2|13|TRBJ2-1|TRBV7-3|NA
CASSYVAGYEQFF
TGTGCCAGCAGCTACGTAGCGGGCTATGAGCAGTTCTTC
>NA|15|TRBJ1-2|TRBV6-1|NA
CASSESWTEDYGYTF
TGTGCCAGCTCAGAAAGCTGGACAGAAGACTATGGCTACACCTTC
>NA|14|TRBJ2-3|TRBV12-3/TRBV12-4|many
CASGQSHSTDTQYF
TGTGCCAGCGGACAGAGCCATAGCACAGATACGCAGTATTTT
>NA|14|TRBJ1-2|TRBV5-1|few
CASSLAGSNYGYTF
TGTGCCAGCAGCTTAGCAGGGAGCAACTATGGCTACACCTTC
>NA|15|TRBJ1-5|TRBV30|few
CAWSAGLNSNQPQHF
TGTGCCTGGAGTGCAGGACTGAACTCGAATCAGCCCCAGCATTTT
>TRBD1|15|TRBJ2-1|TRBV15|NA
CATSTDRGAYNEQFF
TGTGCCACCAGCACCGACAGGGGAGCCTACAATGAGCAGTTCTTC
>NA|17|TRBJ2-3|TRBV11-2|NA
CASSLDTWGRNTDTQYF
TGTGCCAGCAGCTTAGATACCTGGGGGAGAAACACAGATACGCAGTATTTT
>TRBD1|14|TRBJ1-1|TRBV12-3/TRBV12-4|NA
CASNPRTGGSEAFF
TGTGCCAGCAACCCACGGACAGGGGGCTCTGAAGCTTTCTTT
>TRBD2|21|TRBJ2-3|TRBV2|few
CASTRSGTSGGILLLTDTQYF
TGTGCCAGCACCAGATCCGGGACTAGCGGGGGCATCCTCCTCCTCACAGATACGCAGTATTTT
>TRBD1|14|TRBJ1-3|TRBV10-3|NA
CAISKQGAGNTIYF
TGTGCCATCAGTAAACAGGGGGCTGGAAACACCATATATTTT
>TRBD1|14|TRBJ1-2|TRBV28|NA
CASSLGSGGDGYTF
TGTGCCAGCAGTTTAGGGTCAGGGGGCGACGGCTACACCTTC
>TRBD1|14|TRBJ2-1|TRBV20-1|NA
CSASSRQGVDEQFF
TGCAGTGCTAGTTCCCGACAGGGGGTAGATGAGCAGTTCTTC
>TRBD2|17|TRBJ2-3|TRBV6-1|NA
CASSEGLAGGLTDTQYF
TGTGCCAGCAGTGAAGGACTAGCGGGAGGCCTCACAGATACGCAGTATTTT
>NA|11|TRBJ2-1|TRBV6-2/TRBV6-3|NA
CASSYFLKQFF
TGTGCCAGCAGTTACTTTCTGAAGCAGTTCTTC
>TRBD1|20|TRBJ1-2|TRBV3-1|few
CASSQVFTGTGSPTNYGYTF
TGTGCCAGCAGCCAAGTGTTTACCGGGACAGGGAGTCCCACTAACTATGGCTACACCTTC